Listed below are T cell receptor beta chains from one sample, sequenced in a study of blood T cell repertoires in COVID-19. Sequenced by immunoSEQ multiplex PCR; TCRdb stores in-frame clones only, minus some. The table lists approximately 140,000 clones, 80% to 90% of them singletons. The sample was PBMCs or T cells enriched from blood (not recorded which). The receptor set was obtained from a man in his forties with acute COVID-19. CDR3s include the opening cysteine and the closing phenylalanine or tryptophan. D genes are given only for firm matches. Not all rows give a size; the values are once, few, many and, for expanded clones, a class.

>TRBV7-3|TRBJ2-2|TRBD2|NA
CASSLQASGRSRLFF
TGTGCCAGCAGCCTGCAGGCTAGCGGGAGGTCCAGGCTGTTTTTT
>TRBV2|TRBJ1-6|NA|once
CASRESAGGSPLHF
TGTGCCAGCAGGGAGTCTGCCGGAGGTTCACCCCTCCACTTT
>TRBV6-5|TRBJ2-2|TRBD2|NA
CASRFIGTSSWELFF
TGTGCCAGCAGATTTATCGGGACTAGCAGTTGGGAGCTGTTTTTT
>TRBV6-6|TRBJ1-2|TRBD1|NA
CASSPGQGDGANYGYTF
TGTGCCAGCAGTCCGGGACAGGGAGACGGAGCCAACTATGGCTACACCTTC
>TRBV19|TRBJ2-3|TRBD1|NA
CASSSGQGATDTQYF
TGTGCCAGTAGTTCCGGACAGGGGGCCACAGATACGCAGTATTTT
>TRBV15|TRBJ2-2|TRBD2|NA
CATSRGSGVTGELFF
TGTGCCACCAGCAGAGGAAGCGGGGTCACCGGGGAGCTGTTTTTT
>TRBV2|TRBJ1-1|NA|few
CASKAGLSTEAFF
TGTGCCAGCAAAGCAGGCTTAAGTACTGAAGCTTTCTTT
>TRBV6-5|TRBJ1-2|NA|NA
CASSYSHFSYGYTF
TGTGCCAGCAGTTACTCGCACTTTTCCTATGGCTACACCTTC
>TRBV18|TRBJ2-7|TRBD1|NA
CASSPQGTGSYEQYF
TGTGCCAGCTCACCACAGGGGACAGGTTCCTACGAGCAGTACTTC
>TRBV30|TRBJ2-1|NA|NA
CAWERSGNEQFF
TGTGCCTGGGAAAGATCAGGGAATGAGCAGTTCTTC
>TRBV28|TRBJ1-3|NA|NA
CASSLPGYTIYF
TGTGCCAGCAGTTTGCCAGGGTACACCATATATTTT
>TRBV7-9|TRBJ1-1|NA|NA
CASSLGLTEAFF
TGTGCCAGCAGCTTAGGACTAACTGAAGCTTTCTTT
>TRBV25-1|TRBJ2-2|NA|NA
CASSGAGTINTGELFF
TGTGCCAGCAGTGGGGCCGGGACAATCAACACCGGGGAGCTGTTTTTT
>TRBV9|TRBJ1-1|NA|once
CASSPRQANTEAFF
TGTGCCAGCAGCCCACGACAGGCGAACACTGAAGCTTTCTTT
>TRBV5-1|TRBJ2-7|TRBD1|NA
CASRSETGSYEQYF
TGCGCCAGCAGGTCCGAGACAGGGTCCTACGAGCAGTACTTC
>TRBV5-3|TRBJ1-2|NA|NA
CARSLIWLVNPEPGMITDGYTF
TGTGCCAGAAGCTTAATTTGGCTAGTCAACCCGGAGCCGGGGATGATCACTGATGGCTACACCTTC
>TRBV9|TRBJ1-6|NA|NA
CASSPQGLENSPLHF
TGTGCCAGCAGCCCGCAGGGATTGGAAAATTCACCCCTCCACTTT
>TRBV7-9|TRBJ1-1|TRBD1|once
CASSSKGAKNTEAFF
TGTGCCAGCAGTTCAAAGGGGGCTAAGAACACTGAAGCTTTCTTT
>TRBV13|TRBJ1-1|TRBD1|NA
CASSLSGTALNTEAFF
TGTGCCAGCAGCTTATCCGGGACAGCTTTGAACACTGAAGCTTTCTTT
>TRBV7-8|TRBJ2-7|TRBD1|once
CASSVWDRPYEQYF
TGTGCCAGCAGCGTTTGGGACAGGCCTTACGAGCAGTACTTC
>TRBV15|TRBJ1-5|TRBD1|NA
CATSRHAGTVNQPQHF
TGTGCCACCAGCAGACACGCCGGGACAGTGAATCAGCCCCAGCATTTT
>TRBV11-1|TRBJ2-7|NA|NA
CASSLLMYEQYF
TGTGCCAGCAGCCTCCTAATGTACGAGCAGTACTTC
>TRBV7-6|TRBJ2-3|TRBD1|NA
CASSLKVWTGSTDTQYF
TGTGCCAGCAGCTTAAAAGTGTGGACAGGGAGCACAGATACGCAGTATTTT
>TRBV28|TRBJ2-1|TRBD2|few
CASSLYDGTSGPYKQFF
TGTGCCAGCAGTTTATACGATGGAACTAGCGGGCCGTATAAGCAGTTCTTC
>TRBV19|TRBJ1-5|NA|NA
CASSIDLGGGQPQHF
TGTGCCAGTAGTATAGATCTCGGGGGGGGACAGCCCCAGCATTTT
>TRBV19|TRBJ1-5|NA|NA
CASSMFSGRSNQPQHF
TGTGCCAGTAGTATGTTCTCAGGGAGGAGCAATCAGCCCCAGCATTTT
>TRBV30|TRBJ2-2|NA|NA
CAWSVRVTNTGELFF
TGTGCCTGGAGTGTCAGGGTGACAAACACCGGGGAGCTGTTTTTT
>TRBV5-1|TRBJ2-3|NA|NA
CASSPGSTDTQYF
TGCGCCAGCAGTCCGGGGTCCACAGATACGCAGTATTTT
>TRBV6-5|TRBJ1-3|NA|NA
CASSPGVLAGNTIYF
TGTGCCAGCAGCCCCGGGGTCTTGGCCGGAAACACCATATATTTT